The 2 T cell receptor beta chains reported below all come from one sample, sequenced in a study of OX40 agonist ivuxolimab in advanced cancers. The data were produced by immunoSEQ multiplex PCR, yet TCRdb's version contains in-frame clones alone and is incomplete. Of about 73,000 clones in the sample, 88% are singletons; the top ten hold under 0.9%. The sample consisted of CD4+ or CD8+ T cells sorted from blood, taken in a trial of the OX40 agonist ivuxolimab. These receptors originate from an adult with an advanced solid tumor such as melanoma, head and neck, liver or kidney cancer.

V usage is TRBV30 and J usage is TRBJ2-3; 8 bases agree with TRBD2. Germline V gene data show CDR1 as GTSNPN and CDR2 as SVGIG (reference sequence). V dropped 7 bases and J dropped 0; count of bases not matched to a gene: 9. CDR3 length: 15 amino acids. CDR3 bases: TGTGCCTTAAACTTGGTAGCGGGGAGCACAGATACGCAGTATTTT. It is translated as CALNLVAGSTDTQYF.

The V gene is TRBV5-1, the J gene TRBJ2-5; 7 bases are shared with TRBD1. The V gene's germline CDR1 is SGHRS and CDR2 YFSETQ. The CDR3 length is 15 residues. The V and J ends lost 5 bases and 0 bases, in that order; junction bases with no gene match: 7. In nucleotides, the CDR3 is TGCGCCAGCAGTTCGACAGGGAAATACCAAGAGACCCAGTACTTC. Protein sequence: CASSSTGKYQETQYF.